Listed here are 15 T cell receptor beta chains from one sample, sequenced in a study of cytomegalovirus exposure and HLA in healthy donors. Amplification used 60 Vbeta primers and 13 Jbeta primers. Method: immunoSEQ multiplex PCR; TCRdb's copy keeps in-frame clones and lacks some. The sample has fewer than 200,000 clones, roughly 82% seen once; the top ten hold around 1.2%. Sequencing was carried out using PBMCs. These receptors came from a girl aged 2 to 9 in good health and CMV-seropositive.

This sequence joins TRBV7-7 and TRBJ1-1; 7 bases are a match to TRBD1. Germline CDR1 reads SSHAT; CDR2 reads FNYEAQ (reference sequence). Trimming removed 5 bases from V and 0 bases from J; junction bases left unmatched: 21. This CDR3 comprises 20 residues. The CDR3 protein is CASSPTVRGQAIDMNTEAFF. The DNA of the CDR3 is TGTGCCAGCAGCCCGACTGTACGCGGACAGGCGATAGACATGAACACTGAAGCTTTCTTT.

The J gene is TRBJ2-3, the V gene TRBV5-1; 13 nucleotides match TRBD2. Unmatched junction bases numbered 6, after V lost 4 bases and J lost 4 bases. Germline V gene sequence: CDR1 SGHRS, CDR2 YFSETQ. The CDR3 covers 16 residues. Written as DNA, the CDR3 is TGCGCCAGCAGCCGCGGACTAGCGGGAGAGCCAGATACGCAGTATTTT. It yields the protein CASSRGLAGEPDTQYF.

The CDR3 bases are TGTGCCAGCAGTTTACTACCGAGCAATCAGCCCCAGCATTTT. Amino acids: CASSLLPSNQPQHF. This chain links TRBV27 with TRBJ1-5; no definite D call. The CDR3 contains 14 residues. Germline CDR1 is MNHEY and CDR2 is SMNVEV (reference sequence). Trimming removed 2 bases from V and 1 base from J, with 6 bases in between.

This chain connects TRBV6-6 to TRBJ1-1; no reliable D call. Trimming took 0 bases from V and 3 from J, leaving 11 bases between them. CDR1 MNHNY and CDR2 SVGAGI come from the germline V gene (reference sequence). The CDR3 loop spans 15 amino acids. The DNA for the CDR3 is TGTGCCAGCAGTTACTCGGTCCGGGGAGACACTGAAGCTTTCTTT. Its protein product is CASSYSVRGDTEAFF.

This chain links TRBV6-1 with TRBJ1-6; D is uncertain. The CDR3 totals 14 residues. Germline values: CDR1 MNHNS, CDR2 SASEGT. Trimming left V 1 base short and J 10 bases short, with 11 bases between. The CDR3 region is CASSEEQIGSPLHF. CDR3 in DNA: TGTGCCAGCAGTGAAGAACAGATTGGATCACCCCTCCACTTT.

This clone was counted many times. The chain combines TRBV19 with TRBJ2-1, with 9 bases aligning to TRBD1. Germline lookup yields CDR1 LNHDA and CDR2 SQIVND (reference sequence). The CDR3 has 14 amino acids. V trimming: 7 bases; J trimming: 5 bases; junction bases outside the gene matches: 6. The CDR3 protein is CASTRTGENNEQFF. The CDR3 nucleotides are TGTGCCAGTACCCGGACAGGGGAAAACAATGAGCAGTTCTTC.

The chain joins TRBV2 to TRBJ1-1, with no clear D. Germline loops: CDR1 SNHLY, CDR2 FYNNEI. The CDR3 totals 12 residues. V dropped 7 bases and J dropped 6 bases, with 12 bases sitting between them. CDR3 in DNA: TGTGCCAGCAAGATTGGACTAGCTGAAGCTTTCTTT. It yields the protein CASKIGLAEAFF.

The chain carries TRBV7-9 and TRBJ2-7, with D maybe TRBD1 (6 bases). V was cut by 7 bases and J by 5 bases, with 15 bases left in between. The germline gives CDR1 SEHNR, CDR2 FQNEAQ (reference sequence). This CDR3 contains 13 residues. The CDR3 loop reads CASTSAYRDEQYF. The CDR3 DNA is TGTGCCAGCACCTCCGCCTACAGGGACGAGCAGTACTTC.

The chain carries TRBV14 and TRBJ1-2; 10 positions agree with TRBD1. The J segment lost 8 bases and the V segment lost 2 bases, leaving 8 bases of the junction unmatched. The CDR3 totals 15 residues. CDR1 is SGHDN, CDR2 FVKESK, per germline. The CDR3 sequence is CASSQPGQGMSGYTF. The CDR3 DNA reads as TGTGCCAGCAGCCAACCGGGACAGGGGATGTCGGGCTACACCTTC.

This rearrangement joins TRBV9 to TRBJ2-7, with 9 nucleotides matching TRBD2. V gave up 5 bases and J gave up 0 bases; unmatched junction bases: 15. CDR1 and CDR2 from the germline V gene are SGDLS and YYNGEE. The CDR3 is 18 amino acids. The CDR3 coding sequence is TGTGCCAGCAGTCCTGCGACTAGCGGCTACTCAAGCTCCTACGAGCAGTACTTC. Translated, it gives CASSPATSGYSSSYEQYF.

The chain carries TRBV25-1 and TRBJ1-1; D may be TRBD1 (5 bases). The CDR3 is 12 residues long. V lost 2 bases and J lost 11, with 12 bases in between. CDR1 and CDR2 (germline): MGHDK, SYGVNS. CDR3 in DNA: TGTGCCAGCAGTGAACCGGGACTCGGGGCTTTCTTT. The encoded protein is CASSEPGLGAFF.

The CDR3 spells CASSPRTGPTLTSGRPTTYNEQFF. The DNA for the CDR3 is TGTGCCAGCAGCCCTCGGACAGGCCCCACCTTGACTAGCGGGAGGCCCACGACCTACAATGAGCAGTTCTTC. The gene calls are TRBV28 and TRBJ2-1; 13 bases are shared with TRBD2. Germline CDR1 is MDHEN and CDR2 is SYDVKM. V trimming: 6 bases; J trimming: 2 bases; junction bases outside the gene matches: 28. The CDR3 is 24 residues long.

This chain uses TRBV11-2 with TRBJ2-7; D might be TRBD1 (6 bases). The CDR3 runs 14 residues. Trimming took 4 bases from V and 2 from J, leaving 12 bases between them. Looked up from germline, CDR1 is SGHAT and CDR2 is FQNNGV. CDR3 nucleotide sequence: TGTGCCAGCAGCTCACCGGGACATCCCTACGAGCAGTACTTC. Amino acids: CASSSPGHPYEQYF.

The chain links TRBV5-8 to TRBJ1-1; TRBD1 agrees at 9 bases. CDR3 length: 18 amino acids. Germline loops: CDR1 SGHTS, CDR2 YDEGEE. Trimming took 6 bases from V and 3 from J; bases not matched to a gene: 18. The CDR3, as DNA: TGTGCCAGCACCCCTGGTTGGGGACAGGGCAGTGGGGACACTGAAGCTTTCTTT. As protein: CASTPGWGQGSGDTEAFF.

This rearrangement joins TRBV2 to TRBJ2-3, with a weak D call TRBD1 (5 bases). CDR1 and CDR2 from the germline V gene are SNHLY and FYNNEI. CDR3 size: 13 residues. V lost 7 bases and J lost 4, with 12 bases in between. CDR3: CASNLRVADTQYF. CDR3 nucleotides: TGTGCCAGCAACCTCAGGGTAGCAGATACGCAGTATTTT.